This TCR beta chain was documented in a study of cytomegalovirus exposure and HLA in healthy donors. Regarding the study as a whole: Later work found that TCR association rates differed between HLA loci; DRB1 had the most and HLA-C the fewest. It was approximately 150 TCR beta chains that were listed as cytomegalovirus-associated. Immune exposure data for these donors was limited to CMV serostatus.

Use of 60 Vbeta and 13 Jbeta primers characterized the PCR. Repertoires were generated with immunoSEQ multiplex PCR, while TCRdb's copy carries only in-frame clones and drops some. The sample includes approximately 140,000 clones, about 80% seen only once; the top ten take less than 1.5%. This CDR3 has 15 amino acids. Germline V gene data show CDR1 as GTSNPN and CDR2 as SVGIG (reference sequence). After removal of 0 bases from V and 2 bases from J, the junction contained 1 base not matched to a gene. This clone turned up a few times. The antigen is unknown. This TCR came from a male donor in good health and CMV-seropositive. Source material: PBMCs. This rearrangement joins TRBV30 to TRBJ2-3, with 11 bases matching TRBD2. The CDR3 protein is CAWSVLAGVTDTQYF. The CDR3 DNA sequence: TGTGCCTGGAGTGTACTAGCGGGAGTCACAGATACGCAGTATTTT.